Reported below is one T cell receptor (beta chain). CDR1 is SGHKS and CDR2 is YYEKEE in the germline V gene (reference sequence). Unmatched junction bases numbered 5, after V lost 5 bases and J lost 2 bases. This CDR3 contains 15 residues. Original handling: Amplifying reference gene primers gave estimates of nucleated cell counts. Clones were read by immunoSEQ multiplex PCR, and TCRdb kept only the in-frame ones, dropping some. The V and J calls and clone size come from that table; D and trimming were worked out from the DNA. The data show about 100,000 clones, about 90% seen once. These data are taken from a study of blood T cell repertoires in COVID-19. Study at large: The cDNA or gDNA used as material had been derived from T cells, B-cell-depleted T cells, or PBMCs.

Recruited during active infection, patients (from Seattle) were subsequently followed longitudinally. The chain joins TRBV5-5 to TRBJ1-5, with TRBD1 identical over 9 bases. The sample was peripheral blood. This receptor was identified in a human donor with COVID-19, enrolled during active disease. The donor label of this sample is uncertain. CDR3: CASSWTGVGNQPQHF. In DNA form, the CDR3 reads TGTGCCAGCAGTTGGACAGGGGTCGGCAATCAGCCCCAGCATTTT.